Listed here are 29 T cell receptor beta chains from one sample, sequenced in a study of blood T cell repertoires in COVID-19. Sequencing used immunoSEQ multiplex PCR; TCRdb keeps in-frame clones, though not all of them. The sample consists of about 350,000 clones, 91% of them appearing once. Sequencing used peripheral blood. The receptors come from a woman younger than 30 who had recovered from COVID-19.

The chain employs TRBV27 and TRBJ1-2; 8 bases line up with TRBD1. The length of the CDR3 is 16 residues. The germline V gene encodes CDR1 MNHEY and CDR2 SMNVEV (reference sequence). Germline trimming cut 5 bases from V and 4 bases from J; bases unmatched to any gene: 12. CDR3 in amino acids: CASSPRVWTGIYGYTF. CDR3 nucleotides: TGTGCCAGCAGTCCCAGGGTCTGGACAGGGATCTATGGCTACACCTTC.

The chain uses TRBV7-9 and TRBJ2-7; 8 bases line up with TRBD1. Trimming cost V 7 bases and J 5 bases; bases outside gene matches: 13. Germline V gene sequence: CDR1 SEHNR, CDR2 FQNEAQ (reference sequence). The CDR3 contains 15 residues. The CDR3 region has the DNA TGTGCCAGCAACCTTGGGTGGGGACAGGTACACGAGCAGTACGTC. It specifies CASNLGWGQVHEQYV.

This clone has only one observation. V gene TRBV11-2 combines with J gene TRBJ1-1, with D possibly being TRBD1 (6 bases). The CDR3 length is 15 residues. V gave up 5 bases and J gave up 4 bases, with 17 bases separating them. CDR1 is SGHAT, CDR2 FQNNGV, per germline. CDR3 DNA sequence: TGTGCCAGCAGCCTTAGAGGGGGTAGGGGCACTGAAGCTTTCTTT. It translates to CASSLRGGRGTEAFF.

The gene calls are TRBV3-1 (or the pseudogene TRBV3-2) and TRBJ1-2; D perhaps matches TRBD1 (6 bases). Germline V CDR1 and CDR2: LGHDT, YNNKEL (reference sequence). V lost 3 bases, J lost 6 bases, and 20 bases lay in between. This CDR3 spans 16 amino acids. The CDR3 DNA reads as TGTGCCAGCAGCCACACTGGGGGGGCGCGACTCCATGGCTACACCTTC. Translating gives CASSHTGGARLHGYTF.

This clone has only one observation. The rearrangement links TRBV27 to TRBJ1-1, with D tentatively TRBD1 (5 bases). The V gene's germline CDR1 is MNHEY and CDR2 SMNVEV (reference sequence). The CDR3 sequence is 15 residues long. The V gene lost 4 bases and the J gene lost 1 base, with 13 bases spanning the gap. The CDR3 spells CASSSPLRGNTEAFF. The CDR3, as DNA: TGTGCCAGCAGTTCTCCCCTTAGGGGGAACACTGAAGCTTTCTTT.

The chain recombines TRBV6-2 or TRBV6-3 with TRBJ2-5, with TRBD2 matching 9 bases. Losses at the gene ends were 6 bases for V and 5 bases for J; bases not matched to a gene: 13. This CDR3 spans 16 amino acids. CDR1 is MNHEY, CDR2 SVGEGT, per germline. This chain's CDR3 is CASSRSGGLWKETQYF. The CDR3 region has the DNA TGTGCCAGCAGCCGGAGCGGGGGGCTATGGAAGGAGACCCAGTACTTC.

This clone showed up just once. The chain couples TRBV28 to TRBJ2-1; 8 nucleotides line up with TRBD1. CDR1 is MDHEN, CDR2 SYDVKM, per germline. This CDR3 is built from 14 residues. Trimming at V came to 6 bases and at J to 8 bases, leaving 9 bases not matched to a gene. The CDR3 spells CASSLRQGWDEQFF. The CDR3 DNA reads as TGTGCCAGCAGCCTCCGACAGGGGTGGGATGAGCAGTTCTTC.

This chain connects TRBV7-9 to TRBJ1-4; the match to TRBD1 covers 7 bases. Germline loops: CDR1 SEHNR, CDR2 FQNEAQ (reference sequence). CDR3 length: 15 amino acids. Unmatched junction bases numbered 5, after V lost 2 bases and J lost 5 bases. Written as DNA, the CDR3 is TGTGCCAGCAGCTTAACGGCGGGACAGAATGAAAAACTGTTTTTT. Its translation: CASSLTAGQNEKLFF.

The chain uses TRBV6-5 and TRBJ2-2; maybe TRBD1 (5 bases). Germline CDR1 is MNHEY and CDR2 is SVGAGI. Trimming removed 0 bases at V and 7 bases at J, with 15 bases between. The CDR3 contains 16 residues. CDR3 DNA sequence: TGTGCCAGCAGTTACTCACCAGGGCGGAATGGCGGGGAGCTGTTTTTT. Translated: CASSYSPGRNGGELFF.

V gene TRBV10-3 combines with J gene TRBJ2-5; D may be TRBD1 (6 bases). Germline-derived CDR1 and CDR2 are ENHRY and SYGVKD. V was trimmed by 4 bases and J by 4 bases, leaving 13 bases between them. The length of the CDR3 is 14 residues. CDR3 sequence: CAISAGDGRETQYF. The CDR3 DNA is TGTGCCATCAGTGCAGGGGATGGGAGAGAGACCCAGTACTTC.

The rearrangement links TRBV6-5 to TRBJ1-3; D might be TRBD1 (5 bases). Trimming removed 2 bases from V and 9 bases from J, with 14 bases in between. The germline V gene encodes CDR1 MNHEY and CDR2 SVGAGI. CDR3 length: 14 residues. CDR3 protein: CASSYDSPGGTIYF. The CDR3 region has the DNA TGTGCCAGCAGTTACGACTCTCCCGGGGGCACCATATATTTT.

The gene calls are TRBV2 and TRBJ2-1; D might be TRBD2 (6 bases). Germline V CDR1 and CDR2: SNHLY, FYNNEI. With 8 bases removed from V and 0 bases from J, the gap between germline ends came to 17 bases. This CDR3 spans 16 amino acids. CDR3 nucleotides: TGTGCCAGCCGGTTGGGGGGTGCCCTCTCCTACAATGAGCAGTTCTTC. Encoded protein: CASRLGGALSYNEQFF.

A single count supports this clone. The chain has TRBV19 and TRBJ2-1; 11 bases line up with TRBD2. The CDR3 spans 16 residues. J lost 5 bases, V lost 2 bases, and 5 bases had no gene match. Germline values: CDR1 LNHDA, CDR2 SQIVND (reference sequence). The DNA for the CDR3 is TGTGCCAGTAGTATACTCACGGGACTAGCGGACAATGAGCAGTTCTTC. Translated, it gives CASSILTGLADNEQFF.

V usage is TRBV18 and J usage is TRBJ1-1, with no clear D. The CDR3 is 13 amino acids. The germline CDR1 and CDR2 sequences are KGHSH and LQKENI. The germline V and J ends were trimmed by 0 bases and 8 bases, with 10 bases remaining between them. DNA for the CDR3: TGTGCCAGCTCACCACCGGACTCTCAAGAAGCTTTCTTT. Translated: CASSPPDSQEAFF.

In DNA, the CDR3 is TGTGCCAGCAGGCTCACCGGGACAGGGGGTCTCTCGGAGCCCCAGCATTTT. It is translated as CASRLTGTGGLSEPQHF. The chain combines TRBV28 with TRBJ1-5, with TRBD1 matching over 11 bases. The V gene end was trimmed by 6 bases and the J gene end by 8 bases; junction bases not matched to a gene: 15. The length of the CDR3 is 17 residues. Germline V gene sequence: CDR1 MDHEN, CDR2 SYDVKM.

The chain recombines TRBV4-3 with TRBJ2-1, with TRBD1 identical over 10 bases. Germline V gives CDR1 LGHNA, CDR2 YSLEER. CDR3 length equals 15 residues. Unmatched junction bases numbered 2, after V lost 3 bases and J lost 3 bases. The chain's CDR3 is CASSQDRGGYNEQFF. DNA of the CDR3: TGCGCCAGCAGCCAGGACAGGGGGGGCTACAATGAGCAGTTCTTC.

The J gene is TRBJ2-1, the V gene TRBV4-3; 7 bases are a match to TRBD2. Losses at the gene ends were 0 bases for V and 9 bases for J; bases not matched to a gene: 8. Germline CDR1 LGHNA, CDR2 YSLEER. The CDR3 sequence is 15 residues long. CDR3 DNA sequence: TGCGCCAGCAGCCAAGATACCCTCCCTAGCGGTGAGCAGTTCTTC. Translation: CASSQDTLPSGEQFF.

V gene TRBV3-1 (or the pseudogene TRBV3-2) combines with J gene TRBJ2-1, with 8 positions matching TRBD2. Germline CDR1 LGHDT, CDR2 YNNKEL (reference sequence). The CDR3 consists of 17 residues. Germline trimming cut 4 bases from V and 7 bases from J; bases unmatched to any gene: 15. The CDR3 region is CASSPMGLAGKSNEQFF. CDR3 bases: TGTGCCAGCAGCCCGATGGGGTTAGCGGGAAAGAGTAATGAGCAGTTCTTC.

The chain is built from TRBV4-3 and TRBJ2-1, with D unclear. Germline assignment: CDR1 LGHNA and CDR2 YSLEER. This CDR3 comprises 19 residues. V was cut by 0 bases and J by 4 bases, with 22 bases left in between. The chain's CDR3 is CASSQEAFSGLLTYNEQFF. The CDR3 region has the DNA TGCGCCAGCAGCCAAGAGGCCTTCTCCGGGTTACTCACATACAATGAGCAGTTCTTC.

This sequence joins TRBV28 and TRBJ1-1; D is perhaps TRBD1 (5 bases). Trimming removed 2 bases from V and 4 bases from J, with 8 bases in between. This CDR3 region has 13 residues. Germline V gene lookup returns CDR1 MDHEN and CDR2 SYDVKM. The DNA for the CDR3 is TGTGCCAGCAGTTTAATCGGGGGCACTGAAGCTTTCTTT. Translation gives CASSLIGGTEAFF.

The chain uses TRBV27 and TRBJ1-6, with 7 bases identical to TRBD1. Germline CDR1 MNHEY, CDR2 SMNVEV (reference sequence). This CDR3 is 15 amino acids long. V was pared by 6 bases and J by 5 bases, with 7 bases of the junction left unmatched. The CDR3 nucleotides read TGTGCCAGCAGGGTCCGGGACAGTCATAATTCACCCCTCCACTTT. It specifies CASRVRDSHNSPLHF.

The V and J genes are TRBV27 and TRBJ2-2; possible D gene TRBD1, 7 bases. Trimming took off 5 bases at V and 6 bases at J, with 13 bases between the two ends. The CDR3 runs to 14 residues. Germline CDR1 reads MNHEY; CDR2 reads SMNVEV (reference sequence). CDR3 sequence: CASSRQGEAGELFF. In DNA, the CDR3 is TGTGCCAGCAGTCGCCAGGGGGAGGCCGGGGAGCTGTTTTTT.

V usage is TRBV7-2 and J usage is TRBJ1-4; 7 bases are shared with TRBD1. CDR3 length: 15 amino acids. CDR1 and CDR2 (germline): SGHTA, FQGNSA. The ends lost 5 bases at V and 6 bases at J; junction bases unmatched: 9. The CDR3 sequence is CASSAGTAYYEKLFF. CDR3 nucleotides: TGTGCCAGCAGCGCCGGGACAGCTTACTATGAAAAACTGTTTTTT.

J is TRBJ1-2 and V is TRBV6-5; D is unresolved. The germline V gene encodes CDR1 MNHEY and CDR2 SVGAGI. V was shortened by 0 bases and J by 7 bases, with 12 bases between the two germline ends. CDR3 length: 14 amino acids. The CDR3 sequence is CASSYSRGQAGYTF. The CDR3 bases are TGTGCCAGCAGTTACTCGAGAGGGCAGGCTGGCTACACCTTC.

V gene TRBV6-4 combines with J gene TRBJ1-5; no firm D call. CDR1 MRHNA and CDR2 SNTAGT come from the germline V gene. Trimming removed 7 bases from V and 3 bases from J, with 13 bases in between. The CDR3 runs 14 residues. CDR3 in DNA: TGTGCCAGCATTCGGCCCGGGGACAATCAGCCCCAGCATTTT. Translated: CASIRPGDNQPQHF.

This clone was found once. This chain joins TRBV5-1 and TRBJ1-1; 8 bases fit TRBD1. Germline V CDR1 and CDR2: SGHRS, YFSETQ. The CDR3 is 16 amino acids. Trimming at V came to 4 bases and at J to 0 bases, leaving 8 bases not matched to a gene. The CDR3 region is CASSLGQGLLNTEAFF. The CDR3, as DNA: TGCGCCAGCAGCCTAGGACAGGGATTGTTGAACACTGAAGCTTTCTTT.

The chain uses TRBV5-6 and TRBJ2-2; 9 bases are a match to TRBD2. CDR1 is SGHDT and CDR2 is YYEEEE in the germline V gene. J gave up 3 bases and V 1 base, and 1 base lay outside the gene matches. The CDR3 spans 15 residues. The CDR3 protein is CASSLRLADTGELFF. The CDR3 DNA sequence: TGTGCCAGCAGCTTGAGACTAGCGGACACCGGGGAGCTGTTTTTT.

V and J are TRBV7-2 and TRBJ1-2, with a possible D match to TRBD1 (5 bases). V lost 6 bases to trimming and J lost 6 bases, with 17 bases between them. Germline-derived CDR1 and CDR2 are SGHTA and FQGNSA. The CDR3 totals 14 residues. The CDR3 sequence is CASSLVGGRDGYTF. In nucleotides, the CDR3 is TGTGCCAGCAGTCTAGTGGGGGGTCGGGATGGCTACACCTTC.

The V and J genes are TRBV10-3 and TRBJ2-1; unclear D gene. Germline lookup yields CDR1 ENHRY and CDR2 SYGVKD. There are 15 residues in the CDR3. Trimming shortened V by 0 bases and J by 5 bases, and 11 bases separated the two germline ends. DNA of the CDR3: TGTGCCATCAGTGAGTCGTTTGAAGCAAACAATGAGCAGTTCTTC. It specifies CAISESFEANNEQFF.